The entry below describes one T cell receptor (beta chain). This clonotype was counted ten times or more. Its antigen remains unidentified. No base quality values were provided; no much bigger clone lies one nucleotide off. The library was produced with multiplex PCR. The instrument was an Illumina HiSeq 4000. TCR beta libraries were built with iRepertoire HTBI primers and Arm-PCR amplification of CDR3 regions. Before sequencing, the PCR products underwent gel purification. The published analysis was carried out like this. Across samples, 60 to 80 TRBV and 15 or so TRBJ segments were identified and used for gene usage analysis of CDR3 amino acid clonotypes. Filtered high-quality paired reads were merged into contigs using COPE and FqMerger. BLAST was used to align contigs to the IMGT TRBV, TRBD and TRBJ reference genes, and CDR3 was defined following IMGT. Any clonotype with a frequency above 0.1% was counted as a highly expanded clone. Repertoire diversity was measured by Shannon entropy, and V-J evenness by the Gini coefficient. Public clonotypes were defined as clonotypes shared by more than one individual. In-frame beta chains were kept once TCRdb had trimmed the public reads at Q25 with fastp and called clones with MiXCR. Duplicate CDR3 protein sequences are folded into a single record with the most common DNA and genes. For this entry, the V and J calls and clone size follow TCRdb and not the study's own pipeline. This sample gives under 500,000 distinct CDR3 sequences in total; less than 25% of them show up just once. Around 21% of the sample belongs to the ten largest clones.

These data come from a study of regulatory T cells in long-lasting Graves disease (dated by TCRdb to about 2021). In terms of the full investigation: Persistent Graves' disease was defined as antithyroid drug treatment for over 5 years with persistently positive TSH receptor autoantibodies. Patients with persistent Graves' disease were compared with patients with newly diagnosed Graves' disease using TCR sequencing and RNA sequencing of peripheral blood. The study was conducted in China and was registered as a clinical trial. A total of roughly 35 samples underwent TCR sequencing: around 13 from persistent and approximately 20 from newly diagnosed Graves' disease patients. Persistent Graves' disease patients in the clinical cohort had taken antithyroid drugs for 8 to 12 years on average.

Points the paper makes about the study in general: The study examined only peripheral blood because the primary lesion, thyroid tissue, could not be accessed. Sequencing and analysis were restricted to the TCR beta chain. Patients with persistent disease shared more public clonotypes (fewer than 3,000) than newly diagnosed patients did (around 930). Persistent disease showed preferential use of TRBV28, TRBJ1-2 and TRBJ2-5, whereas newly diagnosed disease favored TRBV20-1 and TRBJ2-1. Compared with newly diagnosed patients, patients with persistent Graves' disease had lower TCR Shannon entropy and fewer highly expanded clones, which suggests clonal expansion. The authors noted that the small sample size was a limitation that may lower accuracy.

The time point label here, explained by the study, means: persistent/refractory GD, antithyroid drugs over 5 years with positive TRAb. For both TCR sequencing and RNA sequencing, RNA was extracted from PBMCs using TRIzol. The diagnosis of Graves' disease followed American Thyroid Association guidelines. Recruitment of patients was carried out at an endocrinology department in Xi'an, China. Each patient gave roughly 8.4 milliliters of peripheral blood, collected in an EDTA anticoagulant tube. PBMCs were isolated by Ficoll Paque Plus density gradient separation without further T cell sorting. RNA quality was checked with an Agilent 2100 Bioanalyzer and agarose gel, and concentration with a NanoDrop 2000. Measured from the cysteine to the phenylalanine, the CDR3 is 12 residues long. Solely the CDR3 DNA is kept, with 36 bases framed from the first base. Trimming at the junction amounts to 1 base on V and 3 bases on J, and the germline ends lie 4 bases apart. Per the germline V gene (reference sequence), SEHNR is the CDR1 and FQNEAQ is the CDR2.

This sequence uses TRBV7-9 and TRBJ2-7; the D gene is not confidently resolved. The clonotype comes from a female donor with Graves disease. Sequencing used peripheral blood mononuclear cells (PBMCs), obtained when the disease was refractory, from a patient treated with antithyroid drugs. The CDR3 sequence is CASSLDNYEQYF. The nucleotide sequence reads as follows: TGTGCCAGCAGCTTAGACAACTACGAGCAGTACTTC.